These T cell receptor beta chains were read from a single sample in a study of T cell responses to AZD1222 COVID-19 vaccine. The method was immunoSEQ multiplex PCR; TCRdb's version includes in-frame clones alone and lacks a portion of them. Found here are some 120,000 clones, 80% to 90% of them singletons; the top ten hold 1.5% to 2%. Sequences were derived from peripheral blood, sampled on day 0 of AZD1222 vaccination. The receptor source for this set is an adult in good health. The CDR3 runs from the conserved cysteine through the conserved F or W. The order of the fields is D gene, J gene, V gene, clone size, CDR3 protein, CDR3 DNA. A D gene is named only where the DNA matches it firmly. Clone sizes are given selectively: once, few, many, or a class where the clone is expanded.

D: TRBD1; J: TRBJ1-6; V: TRBV6-4; size: few; CDR3: CASSAEPGQGHSPLHF; DNA: TGTGCCAGCAGTGCAGAACCGGGACAGGGCCATTCACCCCTCCACTTT
D: NA; J: TRBJ1-5; V: TRBV19; size: NA; CDR3: CASSREPQPQHF; DNA: TGTGCCAGTAGTCGGGAACCCCAGCCCCAGCATTTT
D: NA; J: TRBJ2-1; V: TRBV27; size: NA; CDR3: CASSLERLENEQFF; DNA: TGTGCCAGCAGTTTAGAGAGACTAGAAAATGAGCAGTTCTTC
D: TRBD2; J: TRBJ2-5; V: TRBV7-6; size: NA; CDR3: CASSLNPPLAGGLQETQYF; DNA: TGTGCCAGCAGCTTAAACCCCCCCCTAGCGGGAGGCCTCCAAGAGACCCAGTACTTC
D: NA; J: TRBJ1-2; V: TRBV5-1; size: NA; CDR3: CASSVTGRNYGYTF; DNA: TGCGCCAGCAGCGTTACCGGGAGGAACTATGGCTACACCTTC
D: NA; J: TRBJ1-1; V: TRBV27; size: NA; CDR3: CASSLMGLTEAFF; DNA: TGTGCCAGCAGTTTAATGGGACTCACTGAAGCTTTCTTT
D: NA; J: TRBJ1-1; V: TRBV6-5; size: NA; CDR3: CASSYSRRQGRAFF; DNA: TGTGCCAGCAGTTACTCGCGCAGACAAGGAAGAGCTTTCTTT
D: NA; J: TRBJ1-1; V: TRBV6-5; size: NA; CDR3: CASIYGGHTEAFF; DNA: TGTGCCAGCATTTACGGGGGGCACACTGAAGCTTTCTTT
D: TRBD2; J: TRBJ2-5; V: TRBV19; size: NA; CDR3: CASSIDPETSGRRGTQYF; DNA: TGTGCCAGTAGTATAGATCCCGAAACTAGCGGGAGACGAGGGACCCAGTACTTC
D: NA; J: TRBJ2-1; V: TRBV24-1; size: NA; CDR3: CATSHPEGTYNEQFF; DNA: TGTGCCACCTCCCACCCCGAGGGCACCTACAATGAGCAGTTCTTC
D: NA; J: TRBJ1-2; V: TRBV11-3; size: NA; CDR3: CASSGPQGNYGYTF; DNA: TGTGCCAGCAGCGGCCCTCAGGGAAACTATGGCTACACCTTC
D: NA; J: TRBJ2-3; V: TRBV6-2/TRBV6-3; size: NA; CDR3: CASSYRTSTQYF; DNA: TGTGCCAGCAGTTACAGGACAAGTACGCAGTATTTT
D: NA; J: TRBJ1-5; V: TRBV27; size: few; CDR3: CASSLRQGYQPQHF; DNA: TGTGCCAGCAGTTTACGGCAGGGGTATCAGCCCCAGCATTTT
D: TRBD2; J: TRBJ2-3; V: TRBV10-2; size: NA; CDR3: CASSRLAQSPYF; DNA: TGCGCCAGCAGTCGACTAGCCCAGAGCCCGTATTTT
D: NA; J: TRBJ1-2; V: TRBV11-2; size: NA; CDR3: CASSSVGGTAYGYTF; DNA: TGTGCCAGCAGCTCTGTAGGGGGGACTGCGTATGGCTACACCTTC
D: TRBD1; J: TRBJ2-1; V: TRBV24-1; size: NA; CDR3: CATSDSGTGGAGWDEQFF; DNA: TGTGCCACCAGTGATTCCGGGACAGGGGGCGCTGGCTGGGATGAGCAGTTCTTC
D: TRBD1; J: TRBJ1-1; V: TRBV3-1/TRBV3-2; size: once; CDR3: CASSHWDRAEAFF; DNA: TGTGCCAGCAGCCACTGGGACAGGGCTGAAGCTTTCTTT
D: NA; J: TRBJ1-6; V: TRBV18; size: NA; CDR3: CASLLRPGSYNSPLHF; DNA: TGTGCCAGCCTTCTAAGGCCCGGCTCCTATAATTCACCCCTCCACTTT
D: TRBD1; J: TRBJ1-4; V: TRBV6-5; size: NA; CDR3: CASSFGTGHNEKLFF; DNA: TGTGCCAGCAGTTTCGGGACAGGACATAATGAAAAACTGTTTTTT
D: NA; J: TRBJ2-7; V: TRBV21-1; size: NA; CDR3: CASSNSGDGGRSYEQYF; DNA: TGTGCCAGCAGCAATTCAGGGGACGGCGGTCGGTCCTACGAGCAGTACTTC
D: TRBD1; J: TRBJ2-4; V: TRBV6-5; size: NA; CDR3: CASSYVGTGANIQYF; DNA: TGTGCCAGCAGTTACGTGGGGACAGGGGCAAACATTCAGTACTTC
D: NA; J: TRBJ1-5; V: TRBV11-2; size: once; CDR3: CASSLDKHYNQPQHF; DNA: TGTGCCAGCAGCTTAGATAAACACTACAATCAGCCCCAGCATTTT
D: NA; J: TRBJ1-3; V: TRBV29-1; size: NA; CDR3: CSVEVGTLAIYF; DNA: TGCAGCGTTGAAGTGGGGACTCTCGCCATATATTTT
D: NA; J: TRBJ2-3; V: TRBV7-3; size: NA; CDR3: CASSLGSNTQYF; DNA: TGTGCCAGCAGCTTAGGCTCTAATACGCAGTATTTT
D: TRBD1; J: TRBJ2-7; V: TRBV10-2; size: NA; CDR3: CATSPLQGSYEQYF; DNA: TGCGCCACCTCCCCCCTACAGGGGTCCTACGAGCAGTACTTC